This T cell receptor beta chain comes out of a study of blood T cell repertoires in COVID-19. Background on the study: Samples taken during acute and convalescent COVID-19 were collected in the United States, Italy and Spain. Sources were T cells, B-cell-depleted T cells, or PBMCs; the material itself was cDNA or gDNA.

In the authors' workflow: Nucleated cell counts were estimated from reference gene primer amplification. The assay was immunoSEQ multiplex PCR, and TCRdb's table has in-frame clones only and misses some. That table supplies the V and J calls and clone size; D and trimming were determined from the DNA. The data show hundreds of thousands of clones, approximately 90% seen once. V dropped 5 bases and J dropped 1; count of bases not matched to a gene: 6. CDR1 and CDR2 from the germline V gene are SGHTA and FQGTGA. The CDR3 length is 15 residues. The sample consisted of peripheral blood. The receptor was isolated from a man aged 40-49 years with acute or convalescent COVID-19. This chain uses TRBV7-3 with TRBJ2-3, with 7 bases identical to TRBD1. The CDR3 DNA follows: TGTGCCAGCAGCCCGAACCAGGGGGGCACAGATACGCAGTATTTT. This codes for CASSPNQGGTDTQYF.